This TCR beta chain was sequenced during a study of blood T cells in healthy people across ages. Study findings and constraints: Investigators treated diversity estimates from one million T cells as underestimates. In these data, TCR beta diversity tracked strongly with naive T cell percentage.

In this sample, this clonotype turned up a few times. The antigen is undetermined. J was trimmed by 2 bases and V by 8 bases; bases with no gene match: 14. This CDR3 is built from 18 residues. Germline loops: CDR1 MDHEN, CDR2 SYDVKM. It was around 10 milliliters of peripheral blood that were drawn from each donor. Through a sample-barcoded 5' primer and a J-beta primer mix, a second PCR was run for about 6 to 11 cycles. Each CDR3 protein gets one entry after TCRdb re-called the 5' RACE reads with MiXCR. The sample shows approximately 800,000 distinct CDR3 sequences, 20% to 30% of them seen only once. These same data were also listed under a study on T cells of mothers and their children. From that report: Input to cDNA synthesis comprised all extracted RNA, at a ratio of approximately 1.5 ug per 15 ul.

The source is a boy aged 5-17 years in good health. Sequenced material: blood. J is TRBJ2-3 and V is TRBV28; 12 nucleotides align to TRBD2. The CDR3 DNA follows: TGTGCCAGCCCCCCTGGGCTAGCGGGAGGGGAAGACACAGATACGCAGTATTTT. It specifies CASPPGLAGGEDTDTQYF.